Described below is a single TCR beta chain sequence and its context. Its antigen is not identified. Quantitative 5'-RACE with molecular barcodes produced the TCR beta libraries. TCRdb reprocessed the 5' RACE reads with MiXCR, giving one entry per CDR3 protein. The table records 670,000 or so distinct CDR3 sequences, under 20% of them present only once. The CDR3 has 15 residues. Per the germline V gene, CDR1 is SGHRS and CDR2 is YFSETQ. The V and J ends lost 4 bases and 4 bases, in that order; junction bases with no gene match: 10. The data belong to a study of CD8 T cells in ankylosing spondylitis. Study outcomes and limitations: Some motif variants were previously reported in reactive arthritis synovial fluid and blood. Disease-linked clones bore a CD8+ phenotype, appearing relatively rarely in peripheral blood. Researchers reportedly found disease-linked clones significantly enriched in matched ankylosing spondylitis synovial fluid. For ankylosing spondylitis blood, a TCR beta motif of under 10 highly homologous variants appeared characteristic.

This TCR came from a male donor with ankylosing spondylitis. Sequenced material: blood, either unsorted or a sorted T cell fraction (not recorded which). The chain has TRBV5-1 and TRBJ2-7, with TRBD2 identical over 8 bases. The CDR3 reads CASSPQVSGAYEQYF. In nucleotides, the CDR3 is TGCGCCAGCAGCCCGCAGGTTAGCGGGGCGTACGAGCAGTACTTC.